This T cell receptor beta chain was identified in a study of cytomegalovirus exposure and HLA in healthy donors. General observations from the study: Through in vitro validation, a few CMV-associated chains were shown to be specific for CMV antigens.

A note on this clone: Its antigen is as yet unknown.

Germline V CDR1 and CDR2: SGHRS, YFSETQ. This CDR3 spans 14 amino acids. Trimming cost V 4 bases and J 10 bases, with 18 bases left between them. Primers: 60 Vbeta forward and 13 Jbeta reverse. Assay used: immunoSEQ multiplex PCR; TCRdb lists only in-frame clones, some missing. This sample has some 190,000 clones, with less than 90% found just once. The chain links TRBV5-1 to TRBJ1-5; a weak D match, TRBD1 (5 bases). Input material: PBMCs. The sequence derives from a girl aged 5 to 17 in good health and CMV-seropositive. CDR3 sequence (DNA): TGCGCCAGCAGCCTTGGAGAATCCGGGGGACCCCAGCATTTT. It translates to CASSLGESGGPQHF.